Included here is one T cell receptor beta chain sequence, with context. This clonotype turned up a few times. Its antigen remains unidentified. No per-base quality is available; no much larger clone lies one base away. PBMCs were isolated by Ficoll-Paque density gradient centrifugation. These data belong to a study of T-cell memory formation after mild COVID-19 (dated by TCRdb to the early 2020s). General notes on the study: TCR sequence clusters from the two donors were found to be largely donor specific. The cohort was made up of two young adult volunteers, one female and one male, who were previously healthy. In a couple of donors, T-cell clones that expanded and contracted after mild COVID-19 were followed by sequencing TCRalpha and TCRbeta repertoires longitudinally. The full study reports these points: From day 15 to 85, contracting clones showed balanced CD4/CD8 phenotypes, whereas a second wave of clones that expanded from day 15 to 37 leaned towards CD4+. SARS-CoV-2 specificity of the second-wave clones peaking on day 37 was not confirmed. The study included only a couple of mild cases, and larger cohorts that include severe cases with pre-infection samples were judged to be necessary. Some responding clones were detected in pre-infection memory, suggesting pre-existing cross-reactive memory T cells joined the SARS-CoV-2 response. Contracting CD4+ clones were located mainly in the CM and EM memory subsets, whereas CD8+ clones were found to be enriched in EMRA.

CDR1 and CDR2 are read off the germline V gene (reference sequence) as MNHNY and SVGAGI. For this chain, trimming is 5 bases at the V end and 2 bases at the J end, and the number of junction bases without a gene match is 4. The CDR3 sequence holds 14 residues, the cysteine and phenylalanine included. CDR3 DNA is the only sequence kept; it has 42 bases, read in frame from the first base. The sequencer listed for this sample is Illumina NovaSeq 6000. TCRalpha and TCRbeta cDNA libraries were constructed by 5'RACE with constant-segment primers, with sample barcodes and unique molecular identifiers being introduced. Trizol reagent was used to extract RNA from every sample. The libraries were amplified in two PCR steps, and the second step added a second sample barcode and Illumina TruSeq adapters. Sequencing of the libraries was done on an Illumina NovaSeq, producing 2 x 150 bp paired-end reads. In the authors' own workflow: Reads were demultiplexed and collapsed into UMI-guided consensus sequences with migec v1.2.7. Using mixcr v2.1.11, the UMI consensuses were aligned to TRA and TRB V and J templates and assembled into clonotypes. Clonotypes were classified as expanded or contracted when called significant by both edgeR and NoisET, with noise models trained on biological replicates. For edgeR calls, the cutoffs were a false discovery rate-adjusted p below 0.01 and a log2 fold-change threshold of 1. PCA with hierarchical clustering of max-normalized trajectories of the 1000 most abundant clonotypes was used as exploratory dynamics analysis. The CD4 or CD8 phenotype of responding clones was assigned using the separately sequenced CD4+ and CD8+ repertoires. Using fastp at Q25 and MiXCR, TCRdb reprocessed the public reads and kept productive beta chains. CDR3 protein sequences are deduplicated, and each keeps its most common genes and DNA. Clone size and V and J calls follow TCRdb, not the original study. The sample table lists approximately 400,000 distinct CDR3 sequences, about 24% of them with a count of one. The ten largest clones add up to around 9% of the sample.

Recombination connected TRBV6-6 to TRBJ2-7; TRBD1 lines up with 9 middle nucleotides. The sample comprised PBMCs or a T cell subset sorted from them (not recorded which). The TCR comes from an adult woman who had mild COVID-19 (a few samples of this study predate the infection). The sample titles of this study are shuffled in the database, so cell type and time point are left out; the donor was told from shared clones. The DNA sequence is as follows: TGTGCCAGCAGTCGACAGGGGGGACCCTACGAGCAGTACTTC. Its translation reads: CASSRQGGPYEQYF.